This entry concerns a single TCR beta chain. Its antigen specificity is not known. Base quality data are lacking; no much larger clone is found one base away. These data belong to a study of regulatory T cells in long-lasting Graves disease (dated by TCRdb to about 2021). Looking at the study overall: Newly diagnosed Graves' disease patients had taken antithyroid drugs for less than 3 months. This study used TCR sequencing and RNA sequencing of peripheral blood to compare persistent Graves' disease patients against newly diagnosed Graves' disease patients. The study was registered as a clinical trial and conducted in China. A total of 33 samples were covered by TCR sequencing, comprising approximately 13 persistent and around 20 newly diagnosed Graves' disease patients.

Library prep was done by multiplex PCR. The instrument given in TCRdb is Illumina HiSeq 4000. To build TCR beta libraries, CDR3 regions were amplified by Arm-PCR using iRepertoire HTBI primers. Gel purification was performed on PCR products prior to sequencing. On the authors' methods: Gene usage analysis of CDR3 amino acid clonotypes used the 50 to 70 TRBV and fewer than 15 TRBJ segments found across samples. Filtered high-quality paired reads were merged into contigs using COPE and FqMerger. BLAST was used to align contigs to IMGT TRBV, TRBD and TRBJ reference genes, with CDR3 defined following IMGT. Highly expanded clones were defined as clonotypes with a frequency above 0.1%. Shannon entropy served as the measure of repertoire diversity, while the Gini coefficient captured V-J evenness. Public clonotypes were defined as clonotypes shared by more than one individual. TCRdb's own reprocessing of the public reads used fastp at Q25 and MiXCR and kept productive beta chains. CDR3 protein duplicates are merged, each entry listing the most common genes and DNA. The V and J calls and clone size are TCRdb's, not the authors'. Here the sample has roughly 360,000 distinct CDR3 sequences; 12% occur a single time. Under 20% of the sample rests with the top ten.

The CDR1 and CDR2 encoded by the germline V gene are SGHDT and YYEEEE. V drops 4 bases and J drops 3 bases, leaving 16 bases in between. Reading from cysteine to phenylalanine, the CDR3 counts 15 amino acids. Kept here is only the CDR3 DNA, which spans 45 bases and is read in frame from base 1. Per the publication, the time point label means: newly diagnosed GD, antithyroid drugs for less than 3 months. For both TCR sequencing and RNA sequencing, RNA was extracted from PBMCs in TRIzol. The diagnosis of Graves' disease was made according to American Thyroid Association guidelines. Patients for the study were recruited at an endocrinology department in Xi'an, China. Each patient gave around 9.2 milliliters of peripheral blood, collected in an EDTA anticoagulant tube. Ficoll Paque Plus density gradient separation was used to isolate PBMCs, and no additional T cell sorting was done. An Agilent 2100 Bioanalyzer and agarose gel were used to check RNA quality, while a NanoDrop 2000 measured RNA concentration.

The full study reports these points: Lower TCR Shannon entropy and fewer highly expanded clones were observed in persistent Graves' disease patients than in newly diagnosed patients, which suggested clonal expansion. The authors acknowledged the small sample size as a limitation that may reduce accuracy. Preferential use of TRBV28, TRBJ1-2 and TRBJ2-5 was observed in persistent disease, whereas TRBV20-1 and TRBJ2-1 were favored in newly diagnosed disease. Sequencing and analysis were limited to the TCR beta chain. More public clonotypes were shared among persistent patients (about 2,800) than among newly diagnosed patients (more than 950). The study examined only peripheral blood because the primary lesion, thyroid tissue, could not be accessed.

These data are also associated with another study on T cells in Graves' hyperthyroidism and ophthalmopathy. Per the second study: Stable Graves' hyperthyroidism was defined as the absence of progression to ophthalmopathy over 18 months of follow-up. Hyperthyroidism patients were aged 18 to 65 years and newly diagnosed, with disease duration of less than 2 months. Any patient with an uncontrolled infection, another autoimmune disease, pregnancy or lactation was excluded. Clinical symptoms, serum thyroxine and TRAb, thyroid ultrasound, and orbital computed tomography formed the basis for the diagnoses. For the first round of RT-PCR on the TCR CDR3, the HTBI primer set was used together with the Qiagen OneStep RT-PCR kit. Most expanded thyroid clonotypes (frequency above 0.001) were also found in blood, which suggests that blood repertoires may mirror thyroid immune responses. A 13 V-J signature model separated ophthalmopathy from stable hyperthyroidism, with 87.88% sensitivity and 81.08% specificity in cross-validation and 80%/75% in testing. In validation, the model predicted progression to ophthalmopathy a median of about 5.9 months before onset, with about 67% sensitivity and 72.22% specificity. To identify TCR V-J signatures that set the groups apart, the researchers used a discovery cohort of 100 patients, made up of roughly 40 with Graves' ophthalmopathy and some 58 with stable Graves' hyperthyroidism. Whether ophthalmopathy could be predicted prospectively was tested in an independent validation cohort made up of under 20 hyperthyroidism patients plus 17 patients who later progressed to ophthalmopathy. The 100 or so discovery patients were divided at random into training and test sets in a 7:3 ratio. In several Graves' hyperthyroidism patients, the study also compared T-cell repertoires from thyroid tissue with T-cell repertoires from blood. After blood sampling, hyperthyroidism patients were treated with methimazole at a starting dose of 30 mg daily, and ophthalmopathy patients were treated with high-dose intravenous methylprednisolone. Libraries were constructed in a second round of multiplex PCR, after which size selection and purification were carried out. The libraries were sequenced on an Illumina HiSeq2000 using paired-end 100 bp reads. SOAPnuke was used to process the raw data, with reads discarded if the reads contained adapters or uncalled bases, had a mean Phred below 15, or lacked an exact constant-primer or identifier match. COPE v1.2.5 was used to merge high-quality paired reads, and clonotypes were defined as unique nucleotide sequences. Clonotypes were aligned to IMGT TRBV, TRBD and TRBJ reference segments using MiTCR v1.1. The analysis included only V-J combinations with a frequency above 0.0001, which together covered 99.2% of the repertoires. The TCS score was defined as the ratio of F50 (clonal expansion) to E x V (chaos), calculated using BLOSUM62-based TCRdist between CDR3 peptides within each V-J. Welch's t-statistics and random forest reduced roughly 500 V-J features to fewer than 15, which were used in a naive Bayes classifier (R e1071). Sample size was not statistically predetermined, and blinding of investigators to group allocation was not performed. TCR Vbeta CDR3 sequencing of around 130 peripheral blood samples (approximately 44 ophthalmopathy, 75 to 80 hyperthyroidism and around 17 progressor patients) is reported in the paper.

The sequence links TRBV5-6 to TRBJ1-2; TRBD1 is perhaps the D gene, given 6 matching bases. The receptor was derived from a woman aged 18-29 years with Graves disease. Donor details come from another sample of the same person, matched by shared clones. This specimen was peripheral blood mononuclear cells (PBMCs), taken at new diagnosis, from a patient treated with antithyroid drugs. The DNA sequence is given as TGTGCCAGCAGCCCACTCGACAGGAGGGACTATGGCTACACCTTC. Its amino acids are CASSPLDRRDYGYTF.